This is a list of T cell receptor beta chains from one sample in a study of early T cells in non-severe SARS-CoV-2 infection. TCRdb used MiXCR to reprocess the 5' RACE reads, holding one entry per CDR3 protein. Here the sample spans about 99,000 distinct CDR3 sequences, roughly 15% being singletons. Sequenced input: whole blood. The receptors originated from an adult who was a healthcare worker with PCR-confirmed SARS-CoV-2 infection or an uninfected control (not recorded which). Each CDR3 is given with its conserved first and last residue. The D gene is left open where the match is weak. A row's size may be missing; if present it is once, few, many or a size class.

j_call,v_call,clone_size,d_call,cdr3_aa,cdr3_nt
TRBJ2-1,TRBV10-2,.,.,CASSELHRTPLNF,TGCGCCAGCAGTGAATTACACAGGACACCACTTAACTTC
TRBJ1-1,TRBV6-1,.,.,CASRLGGHTEAFF,TGTGCCAGCAGGCTCGGGGGGCACACTGAAGCTTTCTTT
TRBJ2-2,TRBV12-3/TRBV12-4,.,TRBD2,CASSLLAGGRVTGELFF,TGTGCCAGCAGTCTCCTAGCGGGAGGGAGAGTCACCGGGGAGCTGTTTTTT
TRBJ1-1,TRBV28,.,TRBD1,CASSLLSRQGSAEALF,TGTGCCAGCAGTTTACTATCCCGACAGGGGAGCGCTGAAGCTCTCTTT
TRBJ1-5,TRBV6-2/TRBV6-3,.,.,CASSSWAGGNQPQHF,TGTGCCAGCAGTTCCTGGGCAGGAGGCAATCAGCCCCAGCATTTT
TRBJ2-2,TRBV27,.,.,CASRQGGVRTGELFF,TGTGCCAGCCGTCAGGGGGGGGTCCGCACCGGGGAGCTGTTTTTT
TRBJ2-7,TRBV7-2,few,.,CASMISNRNSYEQYF,TGTGCCAGCATGATTAGTAACAGAAACTCCTACGAGCAGTACTTC
TRBJ2-1,TRBV29-1,few,.,CSVESTGLKGGNEQFF,TGCAGCGTCGAATCAACAGGACTAAAGGGAGGTAATGAGCAGTTCTTC
TRBJ1-5,TRBV20-1,many,TRBD1,CSALRQGLDNQPQHF,TGCAGTGCCCTCCGACAGGGGCTAGACAATCAGCCCCAGCATTTT
TRBJ2-3,TRBV28,.,.,CASSFSATRQYF,TGTGCCAGCAGTTTTTCCGCTACCCGACAGTATTTT
TRBJ2-1,TRBV5-1,.,TRBD1,CASSSGTGSGDEQFF,TGCGCCAGCAGCTCCGGGACAGGGTCTGGGGATGAGCAGTTCTTC
TRBJ2-1,TRBV12-3/TRBV12-4,.,.,CASSFRSREQFF,TGTGCCAGCAGTTTTCGGTCGAGGGAGCAGTTCTTC
TRBJ2-5,TRBV12-5,few,TRBD2,CASGPGLAGGETQYF,TGTGCTAGTGGCCCCGGACTAGCGGGAGGAGAGACCCAGTACTTC
TRBJ2-1,TRBV11-2,.,.,CASSSLGGWSYNEQFF,TGTGCCAGCAGCTCCCTAGGGGGTTGGTCCTACAATGAGCAGTTCTTC
TRBJ2-1,TRBV7-9,few,.,CASSTARGNEQFF,TGTGCCAGCAGCACCGCTCGCGGCAATGAGCAGTTCTTC
TRBJ2-7,TRBV27,.,.,CASSSNHEQYF,TGTGCCAGCAGTTCTAATCACGAGCAGTACTTC
TRBJ2-3,TRBV20-1,few,TRBD2,CSARLAGDTDTQYF,TGCAGTGCTAGACTAGCGGGAGACACAGATACGCAGTATTTT
TRBJ2-1,TRBV20-1,.,TRBD2,CSAPLAGGPIHNEQFF,TGCAGTGCTCCGTTAGCGGGGGGCCCAATCCACAATGAGCAGTTCTTC
TRBJ1-1,TRBV11-2,few,TRBD1,CASSQDRASEAFF,TGTGCCAGCAGCCAAGACAGGGCCTCTGAAGCTTTCTTT
TRBJ1-1,TRBV18,.,.,CASSPALGGAMNTEAFF,TGTGCCAGCTCACCAGCTTTGGGGGGAGCCATGAACACTGAAGCTTTCTTT
TRBJ2-5,TRBV7-2,many,.,CASSLARDKKETQYF,TGTGCCAGCAGCTTAGCGCGTGACAAGAAGGAGACCCAGTACTTC
TRBJ2-5,TRBV7-7,.,TRBD2,CASSSDPGRGETQYF,TGTGCCAGCAGCTCCGACCCAGGGCGGGGGGAGACCCAGTACTTC
TRBJ2-1,TRBV2,few,.,CASSERSQKQFF,TGTGCCAGCAGTGAAAGGTCACAGAAACAGTTCTTC
TRBJ1-1,TRBV4-2,few,.,CASSQVSRGLNTEAFF,TGTGCCAGCAGCCAAGTAAGCAGGGGTCTGAACACTGAAGCTTTCTTT
TRBJ1-1,TRBV12-3/TRBV12-4,.,.,CASIDTMNTEAFF,TGTGCCAGCATTGACACCATGAACACTGAAGCTTTCTTT
TRBJ2-7,TRBV20-1,.,.,CSALKDGAGHEQYF,TGCAGTGCTCTCAAAGACGGCGCAGGGCACGAGCAGTACTTC
TRBJ2-7,TRBV20-1,.,TRBD2,CSAISKAGVGEQYF,TGCAGTGCTATTTCTAAAGCGGGAGTCGGTGAGCAGTACTTC
TRBJ2-7,TRBV11-2,few,.,CASSLSHPIGSSEQYF,TGTGCCAGCAGCTTATCCCATCCGATCGGGAGTTCCGAGCAGTACTTC
TRBJ2-1,TRBV20-1,.,TRBD2,CSAGGSSYNEQFF,TGCAGTGCGGGGGGGTCCTCCTACAATGAGCAGTTCTTC
TRBJ2-5,TRBV27,few,.,CASSPLEEETQYF,TGTGCCAGCAGTCCCCTGGAGGAGGAGACCCAGTACTTC
TRBJ2-7,TRBV9,.,.,CASSAGYEQYF,TGTGCCAGCAGCGCGGGTTACGAGCAGTACTTC
TRBJ2-7,TRBV29-1,few,.,CSARTRTDYEQYF,TGCAGCGCCAGAACACGGACAGACTACGAGCAGTACTTC
TRBJ2-7,TRBV6-5,many,TRBD2,CASSQRLAGEGTYEQYF,TGTGCCAGCAGCCAGCGACTAGCGGGCGAGGGAACCTACGAGCAGTACTTC
TRBJ1-1,TRBV11-2,few,.,CASSSSMNTEAFF,TGTGCCAGCAGCTCCAGTATGAACACTGAAGCTTTCTTT
TRBJ2-7,TRBV15,.,.,CATQGPAGDSYEQYF,TGTGCCACCCAAGGACCTGCAGGGGACTCCTACGAGCAGTACTTC
TRBJ2-3,TRBV5-5,few,TRBD1,CASSFLPGQGSTDTQYF,TGTGCCAGCAGCTTTCTACCGGGACAGGGGAGCACAGATACGCAGTATTTT
TRBJ2-1,TRBV11-2,.,.,CASSLVGGYNEQFF,TGTGCCAGCAGCTTAGTCGGGGGCTACAATGAGCAGTTCTTC
TRBJ2-1,TRBV7-2,.,.,CASSLAGPHYNEQFF,TGTGCCAGCAGCTTAGCGGGACCACACTACAATGAGCAGTTCTTC
TRBJ2-7,TRBV12-3/TRBV12-4,.,.,CASRADYNYEQYF,TGTGCCAGCAGGGCGGACTATAACTACGAGCAGTACTTC
TRBJ2-7,TRBV7-9,few,.,CASSLVDGYYEQYF,TGTGCCAGCAGCTTAGTCGACGGATACTACGAGCAGTACTTC
TRBJ2-1,TRBV19,few,.,CASSINWLRDNEQFF,TGTGCCAGTAGTATAAATTGGCTGCGGGACAATGAGCAGTTCTTC
TRBJ2-4,TRBV11-2,.,TRBD1,CASSPRAGTGGNIQYF,TGTGCCAGCAGCCCCCGCGCCGGGACAGGGGGAAACATTCAGTACTTC
TRBJ2-2,TRBV7-2,.,.,CASSLVGGPGELFF,TGTGCCAGCAGCTTAGTTGGGGGCCCCGGGGAGCTGTTTTTT
TRBJ1-2,TRBV4-3,few,.,CASSQDGVSMYGYTF,TGCGCCAGCAGCCAAGATGGAGTGAGCATGTATGGCTACACCTTC
TRBJ2-5,TRBV7-2,few,.,CASSFSWRRETQYF,TGTGCCAGCAGCTTCTCCTGGAGGCGAGAGACCCAGTACTTC
TRBJ2-1,TRBV9,few,.,CASSVGGTYNEQFF,TGTGCCAGCAGCGTAGGGGGGACTTACAATGAGCAGTTCTTC
TRBJ2-6,TRBV29-1,few,.,CSVEVVAGANVLTF,TGCAGCGTTGAAGTAGTGGCTGGGGCCAACGTCCTGACTTTC
TRBJ1-6,TRBV20-1,few,.,CSARGHRTDKDSPLHF,TGCAGTGCTAGGGGCCACCGGACGGACAAGGATTCACCCCTCCACTTT
TRBJ1-1,TRBV6-5,.,.,CASSYGNMNTEAFF,TGTGCCAGCAGTTACGGCAATATGAACACTGAAGCTTTCTTT
TRBJ2-5,TRBV29-1,.,.,CSVDVIPETQYF,TGCAGCGTTGACGTGATCCCAGAGACCCAGTACTTC
TRBJ2-4,TRBV5-1,few,.,CASSLVLQGTKNIQYF,TGCGCCAGCAGCTTGGTTCTTCAGGGCACCAAAAACATTCAGTACTTC
TRBJ2-3,TRBV29-1,few,.,CSVEFWASVTDTQYF,TGCAGCGTTGAATTCTGGGCTAGCGTCACAGATACGCAGTATTTT
TRBJ2-7,TRBV27,.,TRBD1,CATRFGGTGKTYEQYF,TGTGCCACCCGCTTTGGCGGGACAGGGAAGACCTACGAGCAGTACTTC
TRBJ2-3,TRBV6-1,.,.,CASRGRALSTDTQYF,TGTGCCAGCAGGGGCCGGGCACTTAGCACAGATACGCAGTATTTT
TRBJ1-5,TRBV2,.,.,CASSSDGSNQPQHF,TGTGCCAGCAGTTCAGACGGTAGCAATCAGCCCCAGCATTTT
TRBJ2-1,TRBV7-8,few,.,CASSFPGLAYNEQFF,TGTGCCAGCAGCTTTCCGGGACTGGCTTACAATGAGCAGTTCTTC
TRBJ2-5,TRBV29-1,few,TRBD1,CSVEGQVNDLGTQYF,TGCAGCGTCGAGGGACAGGTTAATGATCTGGGGACCCAGTACTTC
TRBJ2-7,TRBV7-2,.,.,CASSQQLEQYF,TGTGCCAGCAGCCAACAGCTCGAGCAGTACTTC
TRBJ2-5,TRBV11-3,few,.,CASSKTSRGETQYF,TGTGCCAGCAGCAAAACCTCCCGGGGGGAGACCCAGTACTTC
TRBJ2-2,TRBV2,few,.,CASSESGSIGELFF,TGTGCCAGCAGTGAATCCGGGTCGATCGGGGAGCTGTTTTTT